What follows is one T cell receptor (beta chain) and its context. No antigen is known for it. Nothing much larger sits one base from this clone, and base qualities are not available. The CDR3 regions of human TCRbeta chains were analyzed by immunosequencing. The authors processed their data as follows. Repertoire TCRs were matched against a reference library of SARS-CoV-2-specific TCRs generated with the MIRA antigen-specificity platform. Breadth meant the fraction of unique TCRs that were SARS-CoV-2-associated, whereas depth meant the fraction of total T cells that were SARS-CoV-2-associated. Using the MIRA data, each spike-specific TCR was assigned both to the spike region to which the TCR was reactive and to a CD4 or CD8 class. Log10-transformed breadth and depth values were compared by one-way ANOVA with Sidak's multiple comparisons tests. Drawn from immuneACCESS, this table holds only the in-frame rearrangements with V and J called that TCRdb kept. Clones are partly lost; checked studies trace under half to an unresolved V gene and leave the rest unexplained. That table furnishes V, J and clone size, whereas the DNA furnished D and trimming. Within this sample are around 83,000 clones, with approximately 91% of them counted one time only. Clones ranked in the top ten supply about 19% of the sample.

The data belong to a study of T cell responses to AZD1222 COVID-19 vaccine (dated by TCRdb to about 2021). In terms of the full investigation: Because spike-specific TCR depth and breadth did not differ between the two schedules, AZD1222 recipients who got a second dose at roughly 4 weeks were pooled with those who got a second dose at roughly 12 weeks. Enrollment into the trials was organized by age into subgroups of 18-55, 56-69 and 70-plus years, and those subgroups contained 148, 28 and 57 TCR-sequenced participants, respectively. TCR sequencing covered 233 trial participants: 200 to 220 given two doses of AZD1222 and 26 given two doses of MenACWY control vaccine.

The research as a whole found: Most participants were white British and females outnumbered males, and the authors suggested that clonal diversity may have been underestimated. Conclusions about previously exposed vaccinees are limited because only six or seven AZD1222 recipients were SARS-CoV-2 seropositive at baseline. The 56-69-year group was small, and its depth increase did not reach significance, likely because of low power. Vaccine-associated CD4 TCRs spanned the whole spike protein, with dominant responses in regions 160-218 and 743-854. No day 14 peak-response samples were available, so repertoires were characterized only after the peak T cell response. After two AZD1222 doses, spike-specific TCR breadth and depth were significantly higher than at day 0 and than in MenACWY recipients. Reportedly, close to half of the unique spike-specific TCRs recognized epitopes lying outside the regions that are mutated in the B.1.351 and B.1.1.7 variants.

Read against the paper, the sample's time point label means: baseline before first vaccination. The vaccinee samples were drawn from two UK trials, COV001 and COV002, one of which was a single-blind randomized controlled phase 2/3 trial testing AZD1222 (ChAdOx1 nCoV-19) in healthy adults. Trial participant PBMC samples were collected at day 0 and day 28 after the second dose for TCRbeta chain sequencing. The CDR3 measures 15 amino acids from cysteine to phenylalanine. The kept DNA is CDR3 alone, 45 bases in frame from the first base. Looking up the germline V gene yields CDR1 SGHTA and CDR2 FQGNSA. V is reduced by 2 bases and J by 4 bases, leaving a spacing of 13 bases between them.

Source: peripheral blood, taken on day 0 of AZD1222 vaccination. The chain was built from TRBV7-2 and TRBJ2-3; TRBD1 might be the D gene, on 5 matching bases. The sequence was collected from an adult in good health. The CDR3 protein sequence reads: CASSLNGRVADTQYF. The DNA sequence is as follows: TGTGCCAGCAGCTTAAACGGCAGGGTTGCAGATACGCAGTATTTT.